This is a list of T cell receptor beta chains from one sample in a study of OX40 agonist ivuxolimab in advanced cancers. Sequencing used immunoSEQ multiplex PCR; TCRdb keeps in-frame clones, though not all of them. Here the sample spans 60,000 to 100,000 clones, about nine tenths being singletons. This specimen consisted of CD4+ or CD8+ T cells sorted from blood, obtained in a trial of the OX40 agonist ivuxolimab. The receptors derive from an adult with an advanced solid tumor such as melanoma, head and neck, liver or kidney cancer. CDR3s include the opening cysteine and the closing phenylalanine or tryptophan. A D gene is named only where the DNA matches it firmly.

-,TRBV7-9,CASSLDFGQPQHF
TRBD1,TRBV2,CASSEGRGKYEQYF
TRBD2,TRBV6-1,CAASRTSGRNEQFF
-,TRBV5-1,CASSPAGVFYNEQFF
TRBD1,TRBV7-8,CASSKSTGVQETQYF
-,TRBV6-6,CASSSRGYEQYF
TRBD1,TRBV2,CASSETGAIYGYTF
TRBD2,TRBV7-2,CASSTPGLAATEAYNEQFF
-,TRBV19,CASSVEGSNNQPQHF
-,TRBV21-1,CASRVPLHF
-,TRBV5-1,CASSLLESDTQYF
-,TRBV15,CATSPGGGTVVNTEAFF
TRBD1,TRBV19,CATRDRGRETQYF
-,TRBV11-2,CASSSPLGREDTGELFF
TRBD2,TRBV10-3,CATSSGRDTDTQYF
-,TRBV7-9,CASSLGGAVLQETQYF
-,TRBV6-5,CASSRERSSYNEQFF
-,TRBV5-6,CASSLKGKAEAFF
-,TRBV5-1,CASSLEGYGYTF
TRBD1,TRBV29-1,CSVQRTGRGYTF
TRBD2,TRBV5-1,CASSLLAGGTDTQYF
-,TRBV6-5,CASTPTMYENYEQYF
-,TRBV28,CASSFWRANTGELFF
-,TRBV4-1,CASSQHVTDTQYF
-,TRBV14,CASSQGTAFNQPQHF
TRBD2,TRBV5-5,CASSLPSGRQNTQYF
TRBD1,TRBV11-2,CASSSRQGAGELFF
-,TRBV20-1,CSARINYEQYF
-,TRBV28,CASRAGVGETQYF
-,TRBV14,CASSQGGAAGNTIYF
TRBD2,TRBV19,CASGGSMISGEQYF
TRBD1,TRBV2,CASTLGTGQTGELFF
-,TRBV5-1,CASSLVRGSTEAFF
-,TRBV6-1,CASSAQGGQGTSGANVLTF
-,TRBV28,CASSFASRFGTDTQYF
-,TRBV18,CASSPSMGSYNEQFF
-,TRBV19,CASSPNTVGGGLIETQYF
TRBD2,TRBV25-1,CASSRTRAQETQYF
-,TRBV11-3,CASSQIRDEKLFF
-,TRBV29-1,CSVEVAQRVGYTF
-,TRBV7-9,CASSRGHYEQYF
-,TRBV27,CASSLLSRREKLFF
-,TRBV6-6,CASSPPTRQEYQPQHF
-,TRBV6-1,CASRSGQGGNQPQHF
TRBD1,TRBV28,CASSTGQGSSPLHF
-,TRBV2,CASEATRGETQYF
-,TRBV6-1,CASSGFRDIPGELFF
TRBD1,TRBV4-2,CASSHRTGEETQYF
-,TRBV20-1,CSARYAEKLFF
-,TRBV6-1,CASINRGVREQYF
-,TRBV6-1,CATTHDSNQPQHF
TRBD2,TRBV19,CASSIDAPTSGGYNEQFF
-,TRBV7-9,CASSTTGNTEAFF
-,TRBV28,CASYQTNTEAFF
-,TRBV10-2,CASQLTVGSTEAFF